A single sample gave rise to the 9 T cell receptor beta chains below, sequenced in a study of circulating tumor DNA in untreated peripheral T-cell lymphoma. The data were produced by immunoSEQ multiplex PCR, yet TCRdb's version contains in-frame clones alone and is incomplete. The sample lists fewer than 9,000 clones; around four fifths were seen once. Material for sequencing was tumor tissue. All receptors derive from a human donor with peripheral T-cell lymphoma.

V gene TRBV19 combines with J gene TRBJ1-2; no reliable D call. V was clipped by 1 base and J by 2 bases, with 8 bases between them. The CDR3 is made up of 14 amino acids. CDR1 LNHDA and CDR2 SQIVND come from the germline V gene (reference sequence). CDR3 sequence reads: CASSIVGGNYGYTF. The CDR3 DNA follows: TGTGCCAGTAGTATAGTGGGCGGAAACTATGGCTACACCTTC.

The chain couples TRBV19 to TRBJ1-4, with no clear D. In germline, CDR1 is LNHDA, CDR2 SQIVND (reference sequence). The CDR3 has 14 amino acids. V lost 7 bases, J lost 7 bases, and 16 bases lay in between. The CDR3 region has the DNA TGTGCCAGTAAAACCAGAGGCGGCGGTGAAAAACTGTTTTTT. Translated, it gives CASKTRGGGEKLFF.

The chain combines TRBV4-3 with TRBJ1-4; no reliable D call. The CDR3 spans 14 residues. The germline V gene encodes CDR1 LGHNA and CDR2 YSLEER. V was shortened by 1 base and J by 8 bases, with 11 bases between the two germline ends. The CDR3 sequence is CASSQVGGEEKLFF. The CDR3 bases are TGCGCCAGCAGCCAAGTGGGTGGTGAGGAAAAACTGTTTTTT.

This chain connects TRBV14 to TRBJ2-6; D gene unclear. CDR3 size: 15 residues. V was clipped by 3 bases and J by 4 bases, with 10 bases between them. The germline V gene has CDR1 SGHDN and CDR2 FVKESK. The CDR3 loop is CASSHFGSGANVLTF. The CDR3 DNA reads as TGTGCCAGCAGCCATTTTGGGTCCGGGGCCAACGTCCTGACTTTC.

This clone came up a few times. This sequence joins TRBV10-3 and TRBJ1-3; no definite D call. The germline gives CDR1 ENHRY, CDR2 SYGVKD. Trimming took 0 bases from V and 0 from J, leaving 9 bases between them. The CDR3 is 16 amino acids. The CDR3 DNA is TGTGCCATCAGTGAGTCGGGCGGATACTCTGGAAACACCATATATTTT. This gives the protein CAISESGGYSGNTIYF.

The gene calls are TRBV29-1 and TRBJ1-1; unclear D gene. V was shortened by 2 bases and J by 1 base, with 5 bases between the two germline ends. This CDR3 region has 12 residues. The germline CDR1 and CDR2 sequences are SQVTM and ANQGSEA. CDR3 region: CSVEIGNTEAFF. CDR3 DNA: TGCAGCGTTGAAATCGGGAACACTGAAGCTTTCTTT.

The chain uses TRBV29-1 and TRBJ2-3; weak D call: TRBD1 (5 bases). Looked up from germline, CDR1 is SQVTM and CDR2 is ANQGSEA. The CDR3 contains 13 residues. V shed 5 bases and J shed 1 base, with 10 bases lying between them. The CDR3 protein is CSVNLGGTDTQYF. DNA of the CDR3: TGCAGCGTTAATCTAGGGGGCACAGATACGCAGTATTTT.

This chain links TRBV19 with TRBJ1-6, with D possibly TRBD1 on 6 matching bases. Germline values: CDR1 LNHDA, CDR2 SQIVND (reference sequence). Deletions cut 1 base from V and 10 bases from J, with 11 bases between. The CDR3 consists of 14 residues. CDR3 DNA sequence: TGTGCCAGTAGTATAGGCGGAGGGGGGTCACCCCTCCACTTT. Translating gives CASSIGGGGSPLHF.

This chain uses TRBV19 with TRBJ1-1; no firm D call. The germline CDR1 and CDR2 sequences are LNHDA and SQIVND (reference sequence). There are 11 residues in the CDR3. The V end was cut by 6 bases, the J end by 8 bases, with 10 bases between. The CDR3 bases are TGTGCCAGTAGCCAGAAGTTCGAAGCTTTCTTT. It yields the protein CASSQKFEAFF.